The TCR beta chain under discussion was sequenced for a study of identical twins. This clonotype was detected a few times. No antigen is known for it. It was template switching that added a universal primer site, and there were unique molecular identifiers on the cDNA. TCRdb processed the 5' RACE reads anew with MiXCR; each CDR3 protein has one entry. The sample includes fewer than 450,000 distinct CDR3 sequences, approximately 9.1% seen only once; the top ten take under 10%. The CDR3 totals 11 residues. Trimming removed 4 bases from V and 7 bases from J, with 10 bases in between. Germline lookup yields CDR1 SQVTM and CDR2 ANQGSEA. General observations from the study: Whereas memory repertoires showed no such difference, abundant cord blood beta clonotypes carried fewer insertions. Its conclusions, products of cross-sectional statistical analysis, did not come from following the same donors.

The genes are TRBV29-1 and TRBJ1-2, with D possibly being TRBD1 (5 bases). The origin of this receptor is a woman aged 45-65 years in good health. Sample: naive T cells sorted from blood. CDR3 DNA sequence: TGCAGCGTTGCAGGGAATTCTGGCTACACCTTC. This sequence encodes CSVAGNSGYTF.